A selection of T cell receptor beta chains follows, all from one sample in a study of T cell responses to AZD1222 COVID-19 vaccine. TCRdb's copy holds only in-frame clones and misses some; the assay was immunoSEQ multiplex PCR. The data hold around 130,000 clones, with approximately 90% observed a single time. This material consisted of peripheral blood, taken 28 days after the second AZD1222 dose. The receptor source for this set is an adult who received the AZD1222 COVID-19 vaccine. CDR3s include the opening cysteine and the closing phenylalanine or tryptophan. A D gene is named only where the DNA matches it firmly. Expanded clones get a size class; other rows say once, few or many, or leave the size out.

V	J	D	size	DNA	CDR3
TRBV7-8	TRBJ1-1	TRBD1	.	TGTGCCAGCAGCCGGGGACAGGGGCTGAACACTGAAGCTTTCTTT	CASSRGQGLNTEAFF
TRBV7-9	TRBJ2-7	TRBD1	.	TGTGCCAGCAGCCTGTACGGGGACAGCAAAGAGCAGTACTTC	CASSLYGDSKEQYF
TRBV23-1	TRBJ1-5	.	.	TGCGCCAGCAGTCATGAGGCAGGGAAGTTAGTCTATCAGCCCCAGCATTTT	CASSHEAGKLVYQPQHF
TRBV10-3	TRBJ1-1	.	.	TGTGCCATCAGTGTAAGCCGGAACACTGAAGCTTTCTTT	CAISVSRNTEAFF
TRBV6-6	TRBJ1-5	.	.	TGTGCCAGCAGATTCACAGGAAACAATCAGCCCCAGCATTTT	CASRFTGNNQPQHF
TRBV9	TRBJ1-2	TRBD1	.	TGTGCCAGCAGCGTAGGGACAGGACCTAACTATGGCTACACCTTC	CASSVGTGPNYGYTF
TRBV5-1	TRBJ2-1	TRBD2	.	TGCGCCAGCAGCAATAGCGGGGGGGAGTACAATGAGCAGTTCTTC	CASSNSGGEYNEQFF
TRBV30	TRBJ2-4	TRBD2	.	TGTGCCTGGAGTGTACTAGCGCAAGGGATTCAGTACTTC	CAWSVLAQGIQYF
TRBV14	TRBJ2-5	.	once	TGTGCCAGCAGCCAAGATGTCCCGGGGCGAAGACAAGAGACCCAGTACTTC	CASSQDVPGRRQETQYF
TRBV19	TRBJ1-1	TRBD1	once	TGTGCCAGTAGTATTAGGGGGCTGACCCCGAGCACTGAAGCTTTCTTT	CASSIRGLTPSTEAFF
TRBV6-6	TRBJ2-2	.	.	TGTGCCAGCAGTTACTTAGGGTTTGGTTCCGGGGAGCTGTTTTTT	CASSYLGFGSGELFF
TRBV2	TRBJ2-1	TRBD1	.	TGTGCCAGCAGGGTCCTCAGGGGGAACCCCTACAATGAGCAGTTCTTC	CASRVLRGNPYNEQFF
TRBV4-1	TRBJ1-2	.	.	TGCGCCAGCAGCAGCGGTGAGCGGGGCCATGGCTACACCTTC	CASSSGERGHGYTF
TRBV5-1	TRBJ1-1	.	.	TGCGCCAGCAGCTTGGACGGCTTGAACACTGAAGCTTTCTTT	CASSLDGLNTEAFF
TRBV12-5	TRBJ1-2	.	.	TGTGCTAGTGGTTTCCTCAGCTATGGCTACACCTTC	CASGFLSYGYTF
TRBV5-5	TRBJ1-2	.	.	TGTGCCAGCAGCTCAGGACGGGGGGAGATTTATGGCTACACCTTC	CASSSGRGEIYGYTF
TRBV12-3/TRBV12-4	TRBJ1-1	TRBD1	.	TGTGCCAGCAGACGACAGGGAGCCACTGAAGCTTTCTTT	CASRRQGATEAFF
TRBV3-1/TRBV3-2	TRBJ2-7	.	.	TGTGCCAGCAGCCAAGGTTCCGAGGGAATCTACGAGCAGTACTTC	CASSQGSEGIYEQYF
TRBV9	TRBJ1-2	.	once	TGTGCCAGCAGCCGAGGGGGTGGCTACACCTTC	CASSRGGGYTF
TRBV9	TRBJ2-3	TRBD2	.	TGTGCCAGCAGCGTAGGGACTAGCCAGTCCACAGATACGCAGTATTTT	CASSVGTSQSTDTQYF
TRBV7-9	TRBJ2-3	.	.	TGTGCCAGCTACAGCACAGATACGCAGTATTTT	CASYSTDTQYF
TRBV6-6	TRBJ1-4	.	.	TGTGCCAGCAGTTACCTAGGGTATGAAAAACTGTTTTTT	CASSYLGYEKLFF
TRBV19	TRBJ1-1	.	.	TGTGCCAGTAGAAGATGGCCCACGAGCGGGGGCACTGAAGCTTTCTTT	CASRRWPTSGGTEAFF
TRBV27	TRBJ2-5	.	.	TGTGCCAGCACCTCCCCGGGGGGCTTGACCCAGTACTTC	CASTSPGGLTQYF
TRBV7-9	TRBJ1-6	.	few	TGTGCCAGCAGCTTGATGGGGCGAAATTCACCCCTCCACTTT	CASSLMGRNSPLHF
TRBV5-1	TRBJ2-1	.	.	TGCGCCAGCAGCCTCCTACAGGGTAACAATGAGCAGTTCTTC	CASSLLQGNNEQFF
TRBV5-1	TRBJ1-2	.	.	TGCGCCAGCAGAAATAGTCCCGTGGGTACTAACTATGGCTACACCTTC	CASRNSPVGTNYGYTF
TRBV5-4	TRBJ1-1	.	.	TGTGCCAGCAGCCCCGTGGGCAGGGGTGGCACTGAAGCTTTCTTT	CASSPVGRGGTEAFF
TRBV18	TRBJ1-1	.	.	TGTGCCAGCTCACCACCGGCTATAGGAACAACTGAAGCTTTCTTT	CASSPPAIGTTEAFF
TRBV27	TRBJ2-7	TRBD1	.	TGTGCCAGCAGTTCCGGACAGGGACTCCTCCTCGGGCAGTACTTC	CASSSGQGLLLGQYF
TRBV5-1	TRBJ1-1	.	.	TGCGCCAGCAGCTCCACAGGGTTGGGCACTGAAGCTTTCTTT	CASSSTGLGTEAFF
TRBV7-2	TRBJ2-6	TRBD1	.	TGTGCCAGCAGCTCGGGACAGGGGGCCTCTGGGGCCAACGTCCTGACTTTC	CASSSGQGASGANVLTF
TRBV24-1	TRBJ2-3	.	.	TGTGCCACCAGTGAAGAGGGGGGCACAGATACGCAGTATTTT	CATSEEGGTDTQYF
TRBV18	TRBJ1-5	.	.	TGTGCCAGCTCACCCCAGGACGGGATCAATCAGCCCCAGCATTTT	CASSPQDGINQPQHF
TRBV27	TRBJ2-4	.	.	TGTGCCAGTAGCTGGGGGGTCAAAAACATTCAGTACTTC	CASSWGVKNIQYF
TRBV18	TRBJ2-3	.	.	TGTGCCAGCTCACCGTCAATCAGAGGCACAGATACGCAGTATTTT	CASSPSIRGTDTQYF
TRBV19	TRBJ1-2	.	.	TGTGCCAGTAGTACCGGGGACGGGACCAACTATGGCTACACCTTC	CASSTGDGTNYGYTF
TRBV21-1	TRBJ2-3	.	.	TGTGCCAGCAGCAAGGCAGGATCCGGGACAGATACGCAGTATTTT	CASSKAGSGTDTQYF
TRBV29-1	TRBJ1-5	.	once	TGCAGCGTTGTTCTACAGGGTAATAAAAATCAGCCCCAGCATTTT	CSVVLQGNKNQPQHF
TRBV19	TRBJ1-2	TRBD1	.	TGTGCCAGTACCGTCGACAGGGGGTTCAATGGCTACACCTTC	CASTVDRGFNGYTF
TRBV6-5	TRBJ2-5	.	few	TGTGCCAGCAGTTGGGAGAGAGAGACCCAGTACTTC	CASSWERETQYF
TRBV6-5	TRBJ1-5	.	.	TGTGCCAGCAGTTACTCGGAGGTCAATCAGCCCCAGCATTTT	CASSYSEVNQPQHF
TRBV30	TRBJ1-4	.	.	TGTGCCCTCGGTGCAACTAATGAAAAACTGTTTTTT	CALGATNEKLFF
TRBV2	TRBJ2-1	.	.	TGTGCCAGCAATCAGGGATATCCCTACAATGAGCAGTTCTTC	CASNQGYPYNEQFF
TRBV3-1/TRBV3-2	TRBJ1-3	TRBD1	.	TGTGCCAGCAGCCAAGAACAGGGGCAGGGCCGAAACACCATATATTTT	CASSQEQGQGRNTIYF
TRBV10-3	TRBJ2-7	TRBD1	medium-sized	TGTGCCATCAGTGAGTCCCAGGACAGGGGGCACGAGCAGTACTTC	CAISESQDRGHEQYF
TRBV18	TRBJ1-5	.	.	TGTGCCAGCTCCGACCCGGGGGGCAATCAGCCCCAGCATTTT	CASSDPGGNQPQHF
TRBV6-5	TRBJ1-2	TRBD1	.	TGTGCCAGCAGCGTGTATAGACAGGGGGCCAGTGGCTACACCTTC	CASSVYRQGASGYTF
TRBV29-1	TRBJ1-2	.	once	TGCAGCATCCGAACGGGGTCTGATGGTGGCTACACCTTC	CSIRTGSDGGYTF
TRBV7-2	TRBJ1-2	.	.	TGTGCCAGCAGCTTATGGGGGCTCAACTATGGCTACACCTTC	CASSLWGLNYGYTF
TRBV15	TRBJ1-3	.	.	TGTGCCACCAGCAGAGAGATGGCATCCTCTGGAAACACCATATATTTT	CATSREMASSGNTIYF
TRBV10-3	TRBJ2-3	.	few	TGTGCCATCACCCCAGGGACCTTCTCCACAGATACGCAGTATTTT	CAITPGTFSTDTQYF